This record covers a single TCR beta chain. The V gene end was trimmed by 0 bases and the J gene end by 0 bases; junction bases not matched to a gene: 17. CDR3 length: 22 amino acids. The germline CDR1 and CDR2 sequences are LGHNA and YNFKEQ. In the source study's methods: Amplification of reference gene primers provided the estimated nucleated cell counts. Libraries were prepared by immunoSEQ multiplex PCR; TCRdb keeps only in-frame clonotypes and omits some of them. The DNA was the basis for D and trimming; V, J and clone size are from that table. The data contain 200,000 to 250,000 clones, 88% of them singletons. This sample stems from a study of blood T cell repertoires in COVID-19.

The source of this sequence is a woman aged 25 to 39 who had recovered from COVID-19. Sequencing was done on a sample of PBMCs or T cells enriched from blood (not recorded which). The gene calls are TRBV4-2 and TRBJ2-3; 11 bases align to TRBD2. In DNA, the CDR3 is TGTGCCAGCAGCCAAGATGTGAAGGCTAGCGGGGGGCTCTTGCCTAGCACAGATACGCAGTATTTT. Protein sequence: CASSQDVKASGGLLPSTDTQYF.